What follows are 30 T cell receptor beta chains derived from one specimen sequenced in a study of blood T cells in healthy people across ages. The second PCR ran roughly 7 to 12 cycles with a sample-barcoded 5' primer and J-beta primers. TCRdb re-analysed the 5' RACE reads in MiXCR, keeping a single row per CDR3 protein. The table shows about 570,000 distinct CDR3 sequences, with about 25% occurring only once. Material: blood. The receptors shown here come from a woman aged 70-85 years in good health.

This sequence joins TRBV20-1 and TRBJ1-2; no clear D gene. The CDR3 spans 16 residues. Germline V gene sequence: CDR1 DFQATT, CDR2 SNEGSKA (reference sequence). V was shortened by 1 base and J by 0 bases, with 15 bases between the two germline ends. CDR3 in amino acids: CSARGGSQDPNYGYTF. The CDR3 coding sequence is TGCAGTGCTAGAGGAGGGTCCCAGGACCCTAACTATGGCTACACCTTC.

The V call is TRBV5-6, the J call TRBJ2-6, with 8 nucleotides matching TRBD1. Germline V CDR1 and CDR2: SGHDT, YYEEEE. The J segment lost 0 bases and the V segment lost 4 bases, leaving 6 bases of the junction unmatched. The CDR3 totals 17 residues. The CDR3 protein is CASSEQGAFSGANVLTF. CDR3 in DNA: TGTGCCAGCAGCGAGCAGGGGGCATTCTCTGGGGCCAACGTCCTGACTTTC.

The table lists this clonotype with many counts. The CDR3 nucleotides read TGTGCCAGCAGTGAAAACCCCAACTGGGGGCGGAATTACTATGGCTACACCTTC. The encoded protein is CASSENPNWGRNYYGYTF. This rearrangement joins TRBV2 to TRBJ1-2; possibly TRBD1 for D (6 bases). V lost 2 bases to trimming and J lost 3 bases, with 22 bases between them. The germline CDR1 and CDR2 sequences are SNHLY and FYNNEI. The CDR3 is made up of 18 amino acids.

The chain employs TRBV6-2 or TRBV6-3 and TRBJ2-7, with TRBD2 matching over 8 bases. This CDR3 is 15 amino acids long. V lost 6 bases, J lost 4 bases, and 11 bases stayed unmatched. Germline V CDR1 and CDR2: MNHEY, SVGEGT. The CDR3: CASRPRAGAQYEQYF. The CDR3 nucleotides are TGTGCCAGCAGACCACGAGCGGGGGCCCAATACGAGCAGTACTTC.

This clonotype appeared many times. V is TRBV4-2 and J is TRBJ2-7, with D uncertain. The ends were cut back, 1 base at V and 2 bases at J, with 0 bases in the middle. In germline, CDR1 is LGHNA, CDR2 YNFKEQ. The CDR3 has 11 amino acids. CDR3 residues: CASSQAYEQYF. CDR3 in DNA: TGTGCCAGCAGCCAAGCCTACGAGCAGTACTTC.

This clonotype appeared many times. The V and J genes are TRBV7-9 and TRBJ2-7, with 9 bases matching TRBD1. Looked up from germline, CDR1 is SEHNR and CDR2 is FQNEAQ (reference sequence). There are 13 residues in the CDR3. V dropped 5 bases and J dropped 4; count of bases not matched to a gene: 3. The CDR3 DNA follows: TGTGCCAGCAGCGGGGACAGGGAATACGAGCAGTACTTC. It yields the protein CASSGDREYEQYF.

The table lists this clonotype with a few counts. The V call is TRBV7-6, the J call TRBJ1-1; 8 bases align to TRBD1. V lost 4 bases and J lost 0; bases outside the gene matches: 7. Germline assignment: CDR1 SGHVS and CDR2 FNYEAQ. The CDR3 runs to 16 residues. The CDR3 DNA reads as TGTGCCAGCAGCTCGGGACAGGCGGCTATGAACACTGAAGCTTTCTTT. This translates into CASSSGQAAMNTEAFF.

About this clonotype itself: One end of the junction fails to match germline, which may point to a read error. V and J are TRBV7-2 and TRBJ2-2; 7 nucleotides match TRBD1. Germline loops: CDR1 SGHTA, CDR2 FQGNSA. This CDR3 is built from 14 residues. Here the CDR3 reads CASRLGGWTGELFF. CDR3 in DNA: TGTGCCAGCAGGTTAGGGGGCTGGACCGGGGAGCTGTTTTTT.

This clonotype was observed a few times. V is TRBV11-3 and J is TRBJ2-2; D perhaps matches TRBD1 (5 bases). The V end lost 1 base, the J end lost 5 bases, and 14 bases lay between the germline ends. The germline gives CDR1 SGHNT, CDR2 YENEEA. The CDR3 is 16 residues long. This chain's CDR3 is CASSLGQGSTTGELFF. The CDR3 DNA sequence: TGTGCCAGCAGCTTAGGGCAGGGCAGTACAACCGGGGAGCTGTTTTTT. Combining the CDR3 with reference TRBV11-3 and TRBJ2-2 gives the whole variable domain EAGVVQSPRYKIIEKKQPVAFWCNPISGHNTLYWYLQNLGQGPELLIRYENEEAVDDSQLPKDRFSAERLKGVDSTLKIQPAELGDSAVYLCASSLGQGSTTGELFFGEGSRLTVL.

This rearrangement joins TRBV19 to TRBJ1-2; weak D call: TRBD1 (5 bases). Germline loops: CDR1 LNHDA, CDR2 SQIVND (reference sequence). The V end was cut by 7 bases, the J end by 4 bases, with 16 bases between. This CDR3 is 14 amino acids long. CDR3 nucleotides: TGTGCCAGTACGCAAGCCGGGGGTGGCTATGGCTACACCTTC. This gives the protein CASTQAGGGYGYTF.

This chain connects TRBV2 to TRBJ1-2; unclear D gene. This CDR3 is 15 amino acids long. V was trimmed by 7 bases and J by 8 bases, leaving 23 bases between them. Germline-derived CDR1 and CDR2 are SNHLY and FYNNEI. CDR3 region: CASTPDRAVFGGYTF. The CDR3 nucleotides read TGTGCCAGCACCCCGGATAGGGCCGTTTTCGGCGGCTACACCTTC.

This clonotype has a handful of counts. The chain couples TRBV6-2 or TRBV6-3 to TRBJ2-7, with 8 bases that match TRBD1. The germline gives CDR1 MNHEY, CDR2 SVGEGT. The CDR3 sequence is 17 residues long. Unmatched junction bases numbered 11, after V lost 2 bases and J lost 2 bases. The DNA for the CDR3 is TGTGCCAGCAGTTACGCCCCATTGGACAGGGTCCCCTACGAGCAGTACTTC. Protein: CASSYAPLDRVPYEQYF.

This clonotype showed up many times. This rearrangement joins TRBV15 to TRBJ2-2; a possible D gene is TRBD2 (6 bases). Trimming removed 0 bases at V and 7 bases at J, with 12 bases between. The germline V gene encodes CDR1 LNHNV and CDR2 YYDKDF (reference sequence). The CDR3 extends over 15 amino acids. In DNA form, the CDR3 reads TGTGCCACCAGCAGAGACAGGTCCGGGGGCGGGGAGCTGTTTTTT. This sequence encodes CATSRDRSGGGELFF.

This clonotype has only a few counts. The chain combines TRBV4-3 with TRBJ1-1, with D possibly matching TRBD1 (6 bases). Germline CDR1 is LGHNA and CDR2 is YSLEER. The CDR3 covers 12 residues. V gave up 3 bases and J gave up 11 bases, with 13 bases separating them. CDR3 DNA: TGCGCCAGCAGCCACGCCGGGGGCCAGGCTTTCTTT. It translates to CASSHAGGQAFF.

The chain joins TRBV15 to TRBJ2-7; D may be TRBD1 or TRBD2 (6 bases each). Trimming took off 5 bases at V and 0 bases at J, with 11 bases between the two ends. The CDR3 runs 14 residues. Germline V lookup: CDR1 LNHNV, CDR2 YYDKDF (reference sequence). CDR3 in amino acids: CATSQGGGSYEQYF. In DNA, the CDR3 is TGTGCCACCAGCCAAGGAGGGGGCTCCTACGAGCAGTACTTC.

In this sample, this clonotype turned up a few times. The chain is built from TRBV20-1 and TRBJ2-3; TRBD2 matches at 9 bases. This CDR3 has 15 residues. Trimming removed 2 bases from V and 2 bases from J; junction bases left unmatched: 5. The V gene's germline CDR1 is DFQATT and CDR2 SNEGSKA (reference sequence). In DNA form, the CDR3 reads TGCAGTGCTAGACCCCTAGCGGGGAACACAGATACGCAGTATTTT. Translated, it gives CSARPLAGNTDTQYF.

This clonotype appeared a few times. The chain combines TRBV20-1 with TRBJ1-5; 7 nucleotides match TRBD1. The V gene end was trimmed by 6 bases and the J gene end by 2 bases; junction bases not matched to a gene: 7. Germline CDR1 is DFQATT and CDR2 is SNEGSKA (reference sequence). The CDR3 totals 14 residues. The CDR3 DNA follows: TGCAGTGCGTACAGGGGCGGTGGCAATCAGCCCCAGCATTTT. It translates to CSAYRGGGNQPQHF.

The V gene is TRBV6-2 or TRBV6-3, the J gene TRBJ2-7; tentative D call: TRBD1 (6 bases). Germline CDR1 and CDR2: MNHEY and SVGEGT. The CDR3 is 12 amino acids. Trimming left V 2 bases short and J 4 bases short, with 6 bases between. CDR3 DNA: TGTGCCAGCAGTTACGGACAGTACGAGCAGTACTTC. Amino acid sequence: CASSYGQYEQYF.

A few counts support this clonotype. The CDR3 reads CASSLEREQYF. The CDR3 coding sequence is TGTGCCAGCAGCTTAGAGAGGGAGCAGTACTTC. This sequence joins TRBV7-9 and TRBJ2-7; no firm D call. There are 11 residues in the CDR3. Trimming took 1 base from V and 7 from J, leaving 5 bases between them. Germline V gene data show CDR1 as SEHNR and CDR2 as FQNEAQ (reference sequence).

This clonotype turned up a few times. The rearrangement links TRBV12-3 or TRBV12-4 to TRBJ1-2; D remains ambiguous. V dropped 5 bases and J dropped 2 bases, with 12 bases sitting between them. The CDR3 sequence is 14 residues long. As DNA, the CDR3 is TGTGCCAGCAGTACCCGCCGGGTGAACTATGGCTACACCTTC. Translating it yields CASSTRRVNYGYTF.

This clonotype showed up just a few times. V and J are TRBV7-2 and TRBJ1-1; perhaps TRBD1 as D (6 bases). Trimming removed 5 bases from V and 1 base from J, with 8 bases in between. The CDR3 extends over 13 amino acids. Germline assignment: CDR1 SGHTA and CDR2 FQGNSA. The CDR3 bases are TGTGCCAGCAGCGGACAGACGAACACTGAAGCTTTCTTT. It codes for CASSGQTNTEAFF.

This clonotype came up a few times. The chain has TRBV9 and TRBJ2-5, with D hard to call. Trimming took off 7 bases at V and 5 bases at J, with 15 bases between the two ends. The CDR3 runs to 13 residues. Germline V CDR1 and CDR2: SGDLS, YYNGEE. The CDR3 coding sequence is TGTGCCAGCGAGAGGTCCCCCGGCGAGACCCAGTACTTC. This sequence encodes CASERSPGETQYF.

As concerns this clonotype: The junction does not match germline at one end; this may be a read error. This chain connects TRBV27 to TRBJ1-1; D gene uncertain. Germline loops: CDR1 MNHEY, CDR2 SMNVEV (reference sequence). The CDR3 runs 12 residues. The DNA of the CDR3 is TGTGCCAGCAGTAGTCGGCACACTCAAGCTTTCTTT. As protein: CASSSRHTQAFF.

This chain uses TRBV20-1 with TRBJ2-5, with 7 bases identical to TRBD1. The CDR3 has 16 residues. Unmatched junction bases numbered 12, after V lost 5 bases and J lost 0 bases. Germline V gene data show CDR1 as DFQATT and CDR2 as SNEGSKA (reference sequence). The CDR3 coding sequence is TGCAGTGCTGCAGAAGGGACAGTCATCTACCAAGAGACCCAGTACTTC. Amino acids: CSAAEGTVIYQETQYF.

In this sample, this clonotype turned up many times. The chain joins TRBV4-2 to TRBJ2-5; 7 bases are a match to TRBD2. V lost 4 bases and J lost 5; bases outside the gene matches: 4. The V gene's germline CDR1 is LGHNA and CDR2 YNFKEQ. The CDR3 spans 13 residues. The CDR3 DNA reads as TGTGCCAGCAGCCGGACTAGTGGGGAGACCCAGTACTTC. Its translation: CASSRTSGETQYF.

The chain combines TRBV3-1 with TRBJ2-5; D gene ambiguous. The V gene lost 4 bases and the J gene lost 5 bases, with 14 bases spanning the gap. Germline values: CDR1 LGHDT, CDR2 YNNKEL (reference sequence). There are 14 residues in the CDR3. The CDR3 DNA reads TGTGCCAGCAGCCCGGCGGTAGCTGAGGAGACCCAGTACTTC. The encoded protein is CASSPAVAEETQYF.

In its sample, this clonotype was seen a few times. V is TRBV4-1 and J is TRBJ2-1; possible D gene TRBD2, 5 bases. The germline V and J ends were trimmed by 0 bases and 4 bases, with 10 bases remaining between them. The CDR3 is 15 amino acids. Germline V gene lookup returns CDR1 MGHRA and CDR2 YSYEKL. The CDR3: CASSQEPSGYNEQFF. The CDR3 bases are TGCGCCAGCAGCCAAGAACCTTCGGGGTACAATGAGCAGTTCTTC.

This clonotype was recorded a few times. The CDR3 region has the DNA TGTGCCAGCAGCTTGATTATTCGGGAGACAGCCAAAAACATTCAGTACTTC. It is translated as CASSLIIRETAKNIQYF. The rearrangement links TRBV5-6 to TRBJ2-4; possible D gene TRBD2, 6 bases. With 1 base removed from V and 0 bases from J, the gap between germline ends came to 14 bases. Per germline, CDR1 SGHDT and CDR2 YYEEEE. CDR3 length: 17 residues.

This clonotype was detected only a few times. This chain links TRBV4-2 with TRBJ2-5; D unclear. The V end lost 2 bases, the J end lost 1 base, and 14 bases lay between the germline ends. Germline V gene data show CDR1 as LGHNA and CDR2 as YNFKEQ. The CDR3 length is 16 residues. The CDR3: CASSQSPSGIQETQYF. In nucleotides, the CDR3 is TGTGCCAGCAGCCAAAGCCCTTCCGGTATCCAAGAGACCCAGTACTTC.

The rearrangement uses TRBV6-5 and TRBJ2-1; 7 nucleotides agree with TRBD1. V was pared by 4 bases and J by 3 bases, with 9 bases of the junction left unmatched. The germline CDR1 and CDR2 sequences are MNHEY and SVGAGI. CDR3 size: 16 residues. The CDR3 loop is CASSFTSGQNYNEQFF. CDR3 coding DNA: TGTGCCAGCAGTTTTACGTCGGGACAGAACTACAATGAGCAGTTCTTC.